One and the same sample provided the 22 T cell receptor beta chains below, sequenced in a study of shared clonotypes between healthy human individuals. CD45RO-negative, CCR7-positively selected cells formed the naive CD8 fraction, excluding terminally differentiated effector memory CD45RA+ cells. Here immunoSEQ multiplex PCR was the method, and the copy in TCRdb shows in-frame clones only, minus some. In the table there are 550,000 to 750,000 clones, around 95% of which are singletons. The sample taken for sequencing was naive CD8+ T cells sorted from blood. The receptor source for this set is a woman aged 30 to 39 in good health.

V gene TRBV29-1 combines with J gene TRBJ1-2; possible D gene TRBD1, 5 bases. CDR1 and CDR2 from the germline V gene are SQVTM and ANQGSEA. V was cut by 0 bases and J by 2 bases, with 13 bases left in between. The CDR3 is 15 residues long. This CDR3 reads CSVEDLGQPNYGYTF. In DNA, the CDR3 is TGCAGCGTTGAAGACCTTGGACAACCCAACTATGGCTACACCTTC.

The CDR3 region has the DNA TGTGCCAGTAGTATGAGGAAGAACACCGGGGAGCTGTTTTTT. It specifies CASSMRKNTGELFF. V gene TRBV19 combines with J gene TRBJ2-2; D not certain. Trimming pared 3 bases from V and 1 base from J, leaving 6 bases between. CDR1 and CDR2 from the germline V gene are LNHDA and SQIVND (reference sequence). The CDR3 consists of 14 residues.

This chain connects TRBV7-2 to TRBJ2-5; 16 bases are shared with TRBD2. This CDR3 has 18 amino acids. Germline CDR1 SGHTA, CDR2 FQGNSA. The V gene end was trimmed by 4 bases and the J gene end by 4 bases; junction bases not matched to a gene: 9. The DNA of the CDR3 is TGTGCCAGCAGCTCCATCGGGACTAGCGGGAGGGTTGGAGAGACCCAGTACTTC. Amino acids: CASSSIGTSGRVGETQYF.

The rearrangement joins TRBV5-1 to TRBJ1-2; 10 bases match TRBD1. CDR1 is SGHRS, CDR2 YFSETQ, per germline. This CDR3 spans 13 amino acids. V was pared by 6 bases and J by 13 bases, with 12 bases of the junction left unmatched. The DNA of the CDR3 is TGCGCCAGCACGGACAGGGGGATTGACGCGAGCACCTTC. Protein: CASTDRGIDASTF.

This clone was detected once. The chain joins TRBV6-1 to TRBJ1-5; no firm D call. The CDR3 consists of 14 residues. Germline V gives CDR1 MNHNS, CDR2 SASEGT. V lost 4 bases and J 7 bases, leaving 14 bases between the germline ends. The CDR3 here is CASSVLGSGQPQHF. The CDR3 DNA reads TGTGCCAGCAGTGTTCTAGGCTCCGGGCAGCCCCAGCATTTT.

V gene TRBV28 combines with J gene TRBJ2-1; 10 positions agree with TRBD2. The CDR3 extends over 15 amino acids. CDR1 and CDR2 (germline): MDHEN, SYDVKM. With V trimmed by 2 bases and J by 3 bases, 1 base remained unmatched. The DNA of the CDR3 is TGTGCCAGCAGTTTACGGACTAGCGGCTACAATGAGCAGTTCTTC. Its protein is CASSLRTSGYNEQFF.

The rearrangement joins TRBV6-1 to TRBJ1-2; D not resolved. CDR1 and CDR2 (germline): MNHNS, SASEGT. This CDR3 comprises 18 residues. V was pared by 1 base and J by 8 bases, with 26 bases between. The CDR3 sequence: CASSEVRETVRSGMGYTF. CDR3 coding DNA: TGTGCCAGCAGTGAAGTTCGAGAAACGGTCCGATCGGGGATGGGCTACACCTTC.

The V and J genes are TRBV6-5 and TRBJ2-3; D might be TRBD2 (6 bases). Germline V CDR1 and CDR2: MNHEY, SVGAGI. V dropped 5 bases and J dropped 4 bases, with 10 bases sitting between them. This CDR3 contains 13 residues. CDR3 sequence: CASSGRTSDTQYF. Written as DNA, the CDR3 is TGTGCCAGCAGTGGGAGGACCTCAGATACGCAGTATTTT.

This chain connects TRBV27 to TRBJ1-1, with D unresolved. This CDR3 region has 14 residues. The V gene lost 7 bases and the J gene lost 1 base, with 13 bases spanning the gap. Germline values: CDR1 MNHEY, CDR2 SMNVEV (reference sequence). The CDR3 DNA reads TGTGCCAGCACCTCCACCGGAGGGAACACTGAAGCTTTCTTT. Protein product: CASTSTGGNTEAFF.

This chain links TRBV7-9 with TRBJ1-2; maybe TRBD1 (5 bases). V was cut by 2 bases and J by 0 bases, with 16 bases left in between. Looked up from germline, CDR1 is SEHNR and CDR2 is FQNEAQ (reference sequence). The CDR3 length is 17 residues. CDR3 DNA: TGTGCCAGCAGCTTACAAGCCAGGGCTCTAGCTAACTATGGCTACACCTTC. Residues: CASSLQARALANYGYTF.

CDR3 amino acids: CASSPSGASTDTQYF. In DNA form, the CDR3 reads TGTGCCAGCAGCCCCTCCGGGGCCAGCACAGATACGCAGTATTTT. The chain uses TRBV9 and TRBJ2-3; D may correspond to TRBD1 or TRBD2 (5 bases each). The CDR3 is 15 amino acids. The V end was cut by 4 bases, the J end by 0 bases, with 12 bases between. CDR1 is SGDLS and CDR2 is YYNGEE in the germline V gene.

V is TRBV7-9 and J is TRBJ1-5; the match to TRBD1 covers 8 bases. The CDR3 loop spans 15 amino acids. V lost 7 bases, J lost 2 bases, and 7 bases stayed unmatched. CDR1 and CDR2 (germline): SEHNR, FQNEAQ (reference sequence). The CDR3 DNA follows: TGTGCCAGCATGGGGGCAGGGGGCGGCAATCAGCCCCAGCATTTT. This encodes CASMGAGGGNQPQHF. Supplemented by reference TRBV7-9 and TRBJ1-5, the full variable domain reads DTGVSQNPRHKITKRGQNVTFRCDPISEHNRLYWYRQTLGQGPEFLTYFQNEAQLEKSRLLSDRFSAERPKGSFSTLEIQRTEQGDSAMYLCASMGAGGGNQPQHFGDGTRLSIL.

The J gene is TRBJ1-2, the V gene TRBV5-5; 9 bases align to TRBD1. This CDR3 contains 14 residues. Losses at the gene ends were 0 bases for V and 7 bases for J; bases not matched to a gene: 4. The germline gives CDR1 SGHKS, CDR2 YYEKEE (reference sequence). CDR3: CASSLVRDRVGYTF. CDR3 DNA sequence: TGTGCCAGCAGCTTGGTTCGGGACAGGGTTGGCTACACCTTC.

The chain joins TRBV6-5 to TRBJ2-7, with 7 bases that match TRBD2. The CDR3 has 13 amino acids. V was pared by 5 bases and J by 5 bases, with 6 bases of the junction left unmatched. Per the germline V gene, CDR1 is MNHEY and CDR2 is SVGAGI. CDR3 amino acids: CASSRTSFHEQYF. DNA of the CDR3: TGTGCCAGCAGTAGGACTAGTTTCCACGAGCAGTACTTC.

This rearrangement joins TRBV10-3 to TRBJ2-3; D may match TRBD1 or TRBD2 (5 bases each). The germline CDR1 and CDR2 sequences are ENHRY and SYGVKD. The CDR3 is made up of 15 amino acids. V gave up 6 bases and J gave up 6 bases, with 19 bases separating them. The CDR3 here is CAISDTSHWDDTQYF. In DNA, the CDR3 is TGTGCCATCAGCGATACATCCCACTGGGACGATACGCAGTATTTT.

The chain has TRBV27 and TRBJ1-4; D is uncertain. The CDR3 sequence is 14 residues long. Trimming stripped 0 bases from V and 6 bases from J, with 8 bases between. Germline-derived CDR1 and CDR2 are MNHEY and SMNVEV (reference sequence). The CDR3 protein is CASSLSVSDEKLFF. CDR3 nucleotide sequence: TGTGCCAGCAGTTTATCTGTGTCAGATGAAAAACTGTTTTTT.

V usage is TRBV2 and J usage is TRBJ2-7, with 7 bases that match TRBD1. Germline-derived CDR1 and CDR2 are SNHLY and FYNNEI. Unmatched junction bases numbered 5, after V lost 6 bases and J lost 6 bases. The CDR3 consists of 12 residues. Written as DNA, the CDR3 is TGTGCCAGCAGGAGGGGGCAGGGCGAGCAGTACTTC. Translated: CASRRGQGEQYF.

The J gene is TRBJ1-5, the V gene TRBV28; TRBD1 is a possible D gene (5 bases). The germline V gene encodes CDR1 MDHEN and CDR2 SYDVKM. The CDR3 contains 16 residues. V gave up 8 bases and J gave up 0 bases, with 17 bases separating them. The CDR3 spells CASSVPAGGSNQPQHF. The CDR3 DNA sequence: TGTGCCAGCTCGGTCCCAGCGGGGGGTAGCAATCAGCCCCAGCATTTT. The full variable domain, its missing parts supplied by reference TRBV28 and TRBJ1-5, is DVKVTQSSRYLVKRTGEKVFLECVQDMDHENMFWYRQDPGLGLRLIYFSYDVKMKEKGDIPEGYSVSREKKERFSLILESASTNQTSMYLCASSVPAGGSNQPQHFGDGTRLSIL.

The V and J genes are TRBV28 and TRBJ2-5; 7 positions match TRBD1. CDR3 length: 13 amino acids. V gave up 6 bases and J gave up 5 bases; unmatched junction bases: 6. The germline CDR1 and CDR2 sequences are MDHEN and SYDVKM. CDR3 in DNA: TGTGCCAGCAGCTACAGGGGAACTGAGACCCAGTACTTC. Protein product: CASSYRGTETQYF.

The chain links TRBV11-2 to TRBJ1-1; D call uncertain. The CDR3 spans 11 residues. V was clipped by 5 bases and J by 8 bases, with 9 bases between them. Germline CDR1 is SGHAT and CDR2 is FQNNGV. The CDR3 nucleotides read TGTGCCAGCAGCCCCGGAGACGAAGCTTTCTTT. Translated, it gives CASSPGDEAFF.

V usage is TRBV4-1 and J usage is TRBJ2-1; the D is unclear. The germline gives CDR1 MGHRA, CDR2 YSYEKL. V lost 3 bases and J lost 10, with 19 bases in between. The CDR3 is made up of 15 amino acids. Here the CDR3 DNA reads TGCGCCAGCAGCCATCCCTCCGACTTCCTGAAGGAGCAGTTCTTC. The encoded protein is CASSHPSDFLKEQFF.

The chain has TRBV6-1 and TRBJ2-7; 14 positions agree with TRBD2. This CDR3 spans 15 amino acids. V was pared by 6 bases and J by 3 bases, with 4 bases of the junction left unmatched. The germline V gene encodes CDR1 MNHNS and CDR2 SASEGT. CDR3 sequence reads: CASREGTSGSYEQYF. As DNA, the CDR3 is TGTGCCAGCAGGGAGGGGACTAGCGGGAGCTACGAGCAGTACTTC.